This T cell receptor beta chain was recorded in a study of early T cells in non-severe SARS-CoV-2 infection. Looking at the study overall: Unsorted whole-blood RNA was sequenced in bulk, leaving chains unpaired. Study findings and constraints: There was a bias toward anti-spike CD8 responses in VDJdb matching, which missed private and CD4 specificities.

The J segment lost 8 bases and the V segment lost 3 bases, leaving 14 bases of the junction unmatched. The CDR3 is 17 amino acids. Germline lookup yields CDR1 LGHDT and CDR2 YNNKEL (reference sequence). This clonotype appeared many times. Its matching antigen is unknown. Individual cDNA molecules each received unique molecular identifiers attached to them. TCRdb reanalysed the 5' RACE reads using MiXCR and keeps one entry per CDR3 protein. The sample contains about 56,000 distinct CDR3 sequences, over 9.5% of which appear only once. This sequence originates from an adult who was a healthcare worker with PCR-confirmed SARS-CoV-2 infection or an uninfected control (not recorded which). The chain is built from TRBV3-1 and TRBJ2-1, with 9 bases that match TRBD2. The sample taken for sequencing was whole blood. The CDR3 region has the DNA TGTGCCAGCAGCCATACTTTTAGCGGGAGATTTAGGGATGAGCAGTTCTTC. Protein product: CASSHTFSGRFRDEQFF.